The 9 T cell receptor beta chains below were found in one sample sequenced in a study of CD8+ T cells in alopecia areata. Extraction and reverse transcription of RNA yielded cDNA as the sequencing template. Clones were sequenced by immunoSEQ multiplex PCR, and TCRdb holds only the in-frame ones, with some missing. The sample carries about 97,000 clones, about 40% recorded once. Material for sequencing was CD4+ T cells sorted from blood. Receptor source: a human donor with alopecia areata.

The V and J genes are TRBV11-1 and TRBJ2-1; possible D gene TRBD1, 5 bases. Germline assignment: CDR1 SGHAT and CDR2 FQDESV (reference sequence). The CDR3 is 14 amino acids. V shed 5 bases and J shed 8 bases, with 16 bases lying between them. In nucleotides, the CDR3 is TGTGCCAGCAGCCCTGGGTTGGGGCCTCATGAGCAGTTCTTC. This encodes CASSPGLGPHEQFF.

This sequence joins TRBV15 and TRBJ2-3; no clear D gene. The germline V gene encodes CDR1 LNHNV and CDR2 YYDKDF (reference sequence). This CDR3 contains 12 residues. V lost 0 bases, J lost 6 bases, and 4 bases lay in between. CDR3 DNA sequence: TGTGCCACCAGCAGAGATCAGGATACGCAGTATTTT. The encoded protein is CATSRDQDTQYF.

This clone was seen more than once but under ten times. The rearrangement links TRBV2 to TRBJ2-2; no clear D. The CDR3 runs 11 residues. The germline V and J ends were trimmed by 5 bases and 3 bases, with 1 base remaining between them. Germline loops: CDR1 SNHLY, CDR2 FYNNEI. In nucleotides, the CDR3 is TGTGCCAGCAGTTACACCGGGGAGCTGTTTTTT. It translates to CASSYTGELFF.

The CDR3 nucleotides are TGTGCCAGCAGCGGAACCGGGACAGGGCTGAACGAGCAGTACTTC. Translation: CASSGTGTGLNEQYF. This chain connects TRBV6-5 to TRBJ2-7; 9 bases align to TRBD1. The CDR3 length is 15 residues. Germline V gives CDR1 MNHEY, CDR2 SVGAGI. V shed 6 bases and J 5 bases; nucleotides not matched to a gene: 11.

This chain's CDR3 is CASSDGTRGLADIQYF. CDR3 coding DNA: TGTGCCAGCAGTGACGGGACTAGAGGTCTCGCGGACATTCAGTACTTC. V is TRBV6-1 and J is TRBJ2-4, with 8 bases matching TRBD2. This CDR3 is built from 16 residues. V shed 3 bases, J shed 8 bases, and the junction held 12 bases outside the gene matches. Germline V lookup: CDR1 MNHNS, CDR2 SASEGT.

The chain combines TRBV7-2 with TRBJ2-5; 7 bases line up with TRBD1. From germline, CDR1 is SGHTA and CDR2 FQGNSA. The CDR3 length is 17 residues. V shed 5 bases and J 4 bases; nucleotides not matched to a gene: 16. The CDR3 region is CASSRRDRVRLGETQYF. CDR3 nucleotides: TGTGCCAGCAGCCGAAGAGACAGGGTGCGGTTGGGAGAGACCCAGTACTTC.

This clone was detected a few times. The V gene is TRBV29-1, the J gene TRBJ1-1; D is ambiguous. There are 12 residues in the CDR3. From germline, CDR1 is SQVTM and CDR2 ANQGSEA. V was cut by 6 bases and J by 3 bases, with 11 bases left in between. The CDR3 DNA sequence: TGCAGCGTGAACGGGGATTACACTGAAGCTTTCTTT. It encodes CSVNGDYTEAFF.

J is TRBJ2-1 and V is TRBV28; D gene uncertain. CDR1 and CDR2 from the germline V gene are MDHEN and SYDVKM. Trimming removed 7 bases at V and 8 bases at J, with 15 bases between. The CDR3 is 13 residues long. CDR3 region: CASTLPEVDEQFF. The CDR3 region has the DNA TGTGCCAGCACCCTACCCGAGGTAGATGAGCAGTTCTTC.

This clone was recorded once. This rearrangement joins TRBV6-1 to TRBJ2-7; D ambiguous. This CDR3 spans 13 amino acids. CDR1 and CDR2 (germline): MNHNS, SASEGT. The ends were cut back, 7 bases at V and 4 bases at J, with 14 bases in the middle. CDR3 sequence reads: CASIGSVEYEQYF. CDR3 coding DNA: TGTGCCAGCATAGGCAGCGTAGAGTACGAGCAGTACTTC.